What follows is one TCR beta chain and its context. Its antigen is undetermined. The use of a sample-barcoded 5' primer and a J-beta primer mix characterized a second PCR of roughly 7 to 11 cycles. MiXCR, applied by TCRdb to the 5' RACE reads, yields one record per CDR3 protein. In the table there are roughly 900,000 distinct CDR3 sequences, roughly 48% of which are singletons. These data are taken from a study of blood T cells in healthy people across ages. J was trimmed by 6 bases and V by 3 bases; bases with no gene match: 7. The CDR3 spans 14 residues. Germline CDR1 reads SEHNR; CDR2 reads FQNEAQ (reference sequence). Notes on the study in general: The authors considered diversity estimates from one million T cells to be underestimates.

V and J are TRBV7-9 and TRBJ2-7; 8 bases match TRBD2. The receptor was derived from a man younger than 45 in good health. The sequencing sample was made of blood. CDR3 in amino acids: CASSFGGASREQYF. CDR3 nucleotide sequence: TGTGCCAGCAGCTTCGGGGGGGCCTCTCGCGAGCAGTACTTC.